The TCR beta chain under discussion was sequenced for a study of identifying expanded T cells in peripheral blood. The protocol was immunoSEQ multiplex PCR, while the TCRdb copy is restricted to in-frame clones and leaves out a portion. This table has some 100,000 clones, about 88% appearing once. Study-level findings and limits: Variance in clone template counts between approximately two-week samples significantly increased with total template count across all healthy donors. Over about two and four weeks, about 15 and 19 clones changed, versus approximately 1.2 between replicates.

No infections or other immune events were documented during collection. The CDR3 covers 12 residues. V was shortened by 4 bases and J by 7 bases, with 10 bases between the two germline ends. The germline V gene encodes CDR1 LNHDA and CDR2 SQIVND (reference sequence). This clone was counted once. Its antigen is not known. Sequenced input: blood. This chain links TRBV19 with TRBJ1-2; TRBD1 is a possible D gene (6 bases). This receptor was obtained from a person aged 18 to 75 in good health. For the CDR3, the DNA is TGTGCCAGTAGTAATACAGGGAGTGGCTACACCTTC. Encoded protein: CASSNTGSGYTF.